The present T cell receptor beta chain was sequenced within a study of Ad26.COV2.S vaccination and SARS-CoV-2 variants. Study-wide points: Participants given vaccine showed non-spike TCR breadth similar to that of placebo recipients.

Profiled with immunoSEQ multiplex PCR; TCRdb holds only in-frame clones, not every one. The sample yields about 350,000 clones, around nine tenths seen once. Of note for this clone: Its specificity is unknown.

The treatment denotes: around 19 received Ad26.COV2.S at low or high dose, single or two shots; about 5 received placebo; per-sample allocation not given. Sample collection was performed on day 63 after the first vaccine or placebo injection. Wuhan-strain SARS-CoV-2 spike was expressed by the Ad26 vector that made up the vaccine. Sequenced material: peripheral blood, taken in a trial of Ad26.COV2.S vaccine versus placebo. This TCR was recovered from a person aged 18-60 years who received the Ad26.COV2.S COVID-19 vaccine or a placebo.

The CDR3 protein is CASSYSGRWYEQYF. The DNA for the CDR3 is TGTGCCAGCAGCTACAGCGGGAGATGGTACGAGCAGTACTTC. The V call is TRBV7-9, the J call TRBJ2-7; 8 bases are shared with TRBD2. The V gene's germline CDR1 is SEHNR and CDR2 FQNEAQ (reference sequence). The CDR3 covers 14 residues. V lost 4 bases, J lost 4 bases, and 6 bases stayed unmatched.